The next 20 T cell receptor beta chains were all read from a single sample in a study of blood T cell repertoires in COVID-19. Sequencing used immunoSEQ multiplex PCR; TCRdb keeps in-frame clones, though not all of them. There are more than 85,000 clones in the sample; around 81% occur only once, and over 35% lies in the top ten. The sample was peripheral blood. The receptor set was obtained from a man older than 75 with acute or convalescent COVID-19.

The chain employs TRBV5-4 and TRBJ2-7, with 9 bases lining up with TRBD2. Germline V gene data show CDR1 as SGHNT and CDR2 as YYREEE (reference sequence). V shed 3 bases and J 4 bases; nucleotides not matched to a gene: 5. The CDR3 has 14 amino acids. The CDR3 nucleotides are TGTGCCAGCAGCTCGGGGACTAGCATTTACGAGCAGTACTTC. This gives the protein CASSSGTSIYEQYF. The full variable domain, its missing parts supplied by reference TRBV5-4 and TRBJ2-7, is ETGVTQSPTHLIKTRGQQVTLRCSSQSGHNTVSWYQQALGQGPQFIFQYYREEENGRGNFPPRFSGLQFPNYSSELNVNALELDDSALYLCASSSGTSIYEQYFGPGTRLTVT.

The CDR3 loop is CASSTRGDTEAFF. DNA for the CDR3: TGTGCCAGCAGCACCAGGGGAGACACTGAAGCTTTCTTT. J is TRBJ1-1 and V is TRBV6-5; tentatively, D is TRBD1 (6 bases). The CDR3 covers 13 residues. With 6 bases removed from V and 3 bases from J, the gap between germline ends came to 11 bases. The germline gives CDR1 MNHEY, CDR2 SVGAGI.

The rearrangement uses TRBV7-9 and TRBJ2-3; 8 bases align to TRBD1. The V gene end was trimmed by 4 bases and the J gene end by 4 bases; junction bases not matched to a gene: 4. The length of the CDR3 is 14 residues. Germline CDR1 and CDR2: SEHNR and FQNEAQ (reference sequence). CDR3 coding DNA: TGTGCCAGCAGCTCGGACAGGGATGCAGATACGCAGTATTTT. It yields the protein CASSSDRDADTQYF.

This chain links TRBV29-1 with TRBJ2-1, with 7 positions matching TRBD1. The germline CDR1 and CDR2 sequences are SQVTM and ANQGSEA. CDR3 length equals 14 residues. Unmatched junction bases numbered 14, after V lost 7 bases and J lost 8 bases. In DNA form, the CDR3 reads TGCAGCGCCAAACTACGACAGGGAACGGATGAGCAGTTCTTC. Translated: CSAKLRQGTDEQFF.

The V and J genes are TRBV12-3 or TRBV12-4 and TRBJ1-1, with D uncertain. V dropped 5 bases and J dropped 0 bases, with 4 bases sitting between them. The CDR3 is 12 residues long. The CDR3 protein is CASSLLNTEAFF. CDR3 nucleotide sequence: TGTGCCAGCAGTCTCCTGAACACTGAAGCTTTCTTT.

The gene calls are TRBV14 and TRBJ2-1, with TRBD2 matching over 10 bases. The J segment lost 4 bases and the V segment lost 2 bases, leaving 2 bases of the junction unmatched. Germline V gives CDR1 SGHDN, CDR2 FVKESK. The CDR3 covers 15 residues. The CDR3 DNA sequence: TGTGCCAGCAGCCAAAGGACTAGCGGATACAATGAGCAGTTCTTC. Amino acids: CASSQRTSGYNEQFF.

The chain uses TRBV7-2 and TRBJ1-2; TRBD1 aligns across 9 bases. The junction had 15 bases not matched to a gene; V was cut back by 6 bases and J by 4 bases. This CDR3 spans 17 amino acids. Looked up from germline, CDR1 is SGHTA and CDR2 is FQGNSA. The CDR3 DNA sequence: TGTGCCAGCAGACCTCGGGGACAGGGACAGGGATTCTATGGCTACACCTTC. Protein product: CASRPRGQGQGFYGYTF.

The CDR3 sequence is CASGSRGGSSYNSPLHF. In DNA, the CDR3 is TGTGCTAGTGGTTCAAGGGGCGGGAGCTCCTATAATTCACCCCTCCACTTT. This chain uses TRBV12-5 with TRBJ1-6, with TRBD1 as a possible D gene (5 bases). This CDR3 has 17 residues. Between the trimmed V and J ends, which lost 4 bases and 0 bases, there was a span of 13 bases. CDR1 and CDR2 (germline): LGHNT, FRNRAP.

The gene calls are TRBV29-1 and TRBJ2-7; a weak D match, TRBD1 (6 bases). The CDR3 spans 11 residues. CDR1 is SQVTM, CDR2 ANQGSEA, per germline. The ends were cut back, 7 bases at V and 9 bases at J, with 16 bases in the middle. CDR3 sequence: CSAEDSRPQYF. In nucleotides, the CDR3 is TGCAGCGCCGAGGACAGCCGTCCGCAGTACTTC.

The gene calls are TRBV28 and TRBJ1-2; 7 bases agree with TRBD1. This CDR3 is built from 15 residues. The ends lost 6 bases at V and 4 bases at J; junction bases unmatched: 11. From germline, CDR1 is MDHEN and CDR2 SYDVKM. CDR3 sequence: CASRSRRGQGYGYTF. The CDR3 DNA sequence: TGTGCCAGCAGATCCCGGAGGGGGCAGGGCTATGGCTACACCTTC.

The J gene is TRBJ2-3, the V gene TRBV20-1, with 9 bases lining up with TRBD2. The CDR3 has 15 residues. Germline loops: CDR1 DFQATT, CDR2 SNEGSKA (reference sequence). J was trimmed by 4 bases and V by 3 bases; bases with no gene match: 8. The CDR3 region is CSASRRAGGADTQYF. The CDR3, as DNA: TGCAGTGCTAGTCGCCGAGCGGGAGGCGCAGATACGCAGTATTTT.

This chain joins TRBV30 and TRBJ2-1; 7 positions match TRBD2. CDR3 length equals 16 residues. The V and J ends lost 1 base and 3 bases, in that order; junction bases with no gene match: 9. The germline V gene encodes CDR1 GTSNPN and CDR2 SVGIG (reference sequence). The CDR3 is CAWSARGRERYNEQFF. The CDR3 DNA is TGTGCCTGGAGTGCCCGAGGGAGGGAGCGCTACAATGAGCAGTTCTTC.

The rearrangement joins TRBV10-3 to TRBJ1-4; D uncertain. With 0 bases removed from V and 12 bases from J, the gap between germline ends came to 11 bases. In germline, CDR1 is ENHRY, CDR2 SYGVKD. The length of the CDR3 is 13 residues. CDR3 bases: TGTGCCATCAGTGAGTCGATTCGGGGAGAACTGTTTTTT. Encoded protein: CAISESIRGELFF.

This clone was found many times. The CDR3 loop is CASSIQGNGNQPQHF. In DNA form, the CDR3 reads TGTGCCAGCTCAATACAGGGAAATGGGAATCAGCCCCAGCATTTT. The V gene is TRBV18, the J gene TRBJ1-5, with a possible D match to TRBD1 (6 bases). Germline V gene lookup returns CDR1 KGHSH and CDR2 LQKENI. The CDR3 contains 15 residues. V was cut by 5 bases and J by 4 bases, with 15 bases left in between.

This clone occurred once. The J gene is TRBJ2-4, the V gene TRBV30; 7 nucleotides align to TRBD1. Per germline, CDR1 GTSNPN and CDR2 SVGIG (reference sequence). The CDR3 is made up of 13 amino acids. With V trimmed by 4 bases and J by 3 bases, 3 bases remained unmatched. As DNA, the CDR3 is TGTGCCTGGACGGGACAGATCAAAAACATTCAGTACTTC. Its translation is CAWTGQIKNIQYF.

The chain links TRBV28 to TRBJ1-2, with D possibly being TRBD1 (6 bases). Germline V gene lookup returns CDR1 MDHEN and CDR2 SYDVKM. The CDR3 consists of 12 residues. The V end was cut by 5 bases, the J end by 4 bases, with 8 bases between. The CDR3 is CASSTTGYGYTF. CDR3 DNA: TGTGCCAGCAGTACGACAGGCTATGGCTACACCTTC.

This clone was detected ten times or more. The CDR3 spells CASSLAVGGYNEQFF. CDR3 sequence (DNA): TGCGCCAGCAGCCTGGCGGTTGGCGGATACAATGAGCAGTTCTTC. The chain carries TRBV5-1 and TRBJ2-1; D not certain. This CDR3 is 15 amino acids long. V lost 4 bases and J lost 4, with 15 bases in between. Per germline, CDR1 SGHRS and CDR2 YFSETQ. The variable domain in full, with the rest retrieved from reference TRBV5-1 and TRBJ2-1, is KAGVTQTPRYLIKTRGQQVTLSCSPISGHRSVSWYQQTPGQGLQFLFEYFSETQRNKGNFPGRFSGRQFSNSRSEMNVSTLELGDSALYLCASSLAVGGYNEQFFGPGTRLTVL.

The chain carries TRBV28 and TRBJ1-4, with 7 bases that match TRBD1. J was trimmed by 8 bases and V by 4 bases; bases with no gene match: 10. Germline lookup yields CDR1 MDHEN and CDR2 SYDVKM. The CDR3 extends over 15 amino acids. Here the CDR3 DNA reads TGTGCCAGCAGTTGGGGAAACAGGGGACGGGAAAAACTGTTTTTT. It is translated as CASSWGNRGREKLFF. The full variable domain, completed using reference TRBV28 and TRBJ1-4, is DVKVTQSSRYLVKRTGEKVFLECVQDMDHENMFWYRQDPGLGLRLIYFSYDVKMKEKGDIPEGYSVSREKKERFSLILESASTNQTSMYLCASSWGNRGREKLFFGSGTQLSVL.

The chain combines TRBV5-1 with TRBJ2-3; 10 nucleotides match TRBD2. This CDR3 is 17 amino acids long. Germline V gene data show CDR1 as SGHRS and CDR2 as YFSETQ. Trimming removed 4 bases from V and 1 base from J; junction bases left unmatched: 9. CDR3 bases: TGCGCCAGCAGCCGGACGCTAGCGGGAGCGGGCACAGATACGCAGTATTTT. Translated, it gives CASSRTLAGAGTDTQYF.

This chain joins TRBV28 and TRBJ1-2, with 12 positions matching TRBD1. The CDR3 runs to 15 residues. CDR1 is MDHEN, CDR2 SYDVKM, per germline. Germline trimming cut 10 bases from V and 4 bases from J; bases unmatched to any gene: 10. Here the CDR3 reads CATTGTGGRSYGYTF. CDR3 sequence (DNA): TGTGCCACAACCGGGACAGGGGGCAGGAGCTATGGCTACACCTTC.